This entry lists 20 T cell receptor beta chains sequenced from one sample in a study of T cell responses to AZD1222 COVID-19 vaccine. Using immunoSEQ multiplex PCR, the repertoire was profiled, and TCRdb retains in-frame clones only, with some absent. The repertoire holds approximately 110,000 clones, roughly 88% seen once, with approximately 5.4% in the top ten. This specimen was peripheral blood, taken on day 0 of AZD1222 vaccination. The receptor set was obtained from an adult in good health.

The CDR3: CASSDLLKSPLHF. As DNA, the CDR3 is TGTGCCAGCAGTGACCTCCTCAAGTCACCCCTCCACTTT. The chain uses TRBV25-1 and TRBJ1-6, with D uncertain. This CDR3 spans 13 amino acids. With 3 bases removed from V and 10 bases from J, the gap between germline ends came to 10 bases. Germline CDR1 is MGHDK and CDR2 is SYGVNS.

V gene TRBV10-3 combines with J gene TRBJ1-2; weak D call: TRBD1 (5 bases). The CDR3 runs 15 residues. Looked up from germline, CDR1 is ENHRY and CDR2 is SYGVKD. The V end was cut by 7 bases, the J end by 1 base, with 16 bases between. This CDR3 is CAITPDSGFNYGYTF. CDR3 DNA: TGTGCCATCACCCCCGACAGTGGCTTTAACTATGGCTACACCTTC.

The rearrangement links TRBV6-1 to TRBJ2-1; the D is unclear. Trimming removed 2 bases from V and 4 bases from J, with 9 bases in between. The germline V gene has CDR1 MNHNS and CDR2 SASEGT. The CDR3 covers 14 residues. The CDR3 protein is CASSEMDDYNEQFF. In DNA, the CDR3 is TGTGCCAGCAGTGAAATGGACGATTACAATGAGCAGTTCTTC.

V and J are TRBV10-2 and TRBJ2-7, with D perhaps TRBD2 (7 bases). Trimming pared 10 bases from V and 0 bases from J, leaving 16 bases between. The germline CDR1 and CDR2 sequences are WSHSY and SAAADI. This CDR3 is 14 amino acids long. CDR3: CATWGGRSSYEQYF. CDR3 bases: TGCGCCACCTGGGGGGGCAGGAGCTCCTACGAGCAGTACTTC.

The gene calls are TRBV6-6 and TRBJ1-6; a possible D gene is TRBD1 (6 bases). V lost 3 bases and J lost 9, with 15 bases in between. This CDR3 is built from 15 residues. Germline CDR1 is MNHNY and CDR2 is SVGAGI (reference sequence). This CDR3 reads CASSYILQGSSPLHF. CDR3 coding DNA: TGTGCCAGCAGTTATATATTACAGGGTTCTTCACCCCTCCACTTT.

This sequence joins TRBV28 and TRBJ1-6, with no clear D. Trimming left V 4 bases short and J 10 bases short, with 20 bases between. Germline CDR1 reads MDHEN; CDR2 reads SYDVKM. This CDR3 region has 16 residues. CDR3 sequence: CASSSRPDGVGSPLHF. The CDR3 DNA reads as TGTGCCAGCAGTTCCCGCCCCGACGGGGTGGGCTCACCCCTCCACTTT.

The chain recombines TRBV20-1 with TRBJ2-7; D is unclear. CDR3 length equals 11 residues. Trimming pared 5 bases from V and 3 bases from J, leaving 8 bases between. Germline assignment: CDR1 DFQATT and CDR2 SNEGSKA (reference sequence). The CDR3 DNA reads TGCAGTGCTGCGACCTACTACGAGCAGTACTTC. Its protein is CSAATYYEQYF.

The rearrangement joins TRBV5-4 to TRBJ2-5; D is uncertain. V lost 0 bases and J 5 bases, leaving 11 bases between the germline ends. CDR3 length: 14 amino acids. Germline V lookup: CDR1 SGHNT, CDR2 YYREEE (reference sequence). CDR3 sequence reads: CASSLEGFAETQYF. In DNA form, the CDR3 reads TGTGCCAGCAGCTTGGAAGGGTTCGCGGAGACCCAGTACTTC.

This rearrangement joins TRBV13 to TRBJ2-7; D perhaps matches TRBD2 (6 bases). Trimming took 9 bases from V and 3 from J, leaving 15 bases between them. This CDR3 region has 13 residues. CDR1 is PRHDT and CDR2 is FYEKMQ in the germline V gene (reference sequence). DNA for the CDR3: TGTGCCAGTGCACTAGCACTTGACTACGAGCAGTACTTC. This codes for CASALALDYEQYF.

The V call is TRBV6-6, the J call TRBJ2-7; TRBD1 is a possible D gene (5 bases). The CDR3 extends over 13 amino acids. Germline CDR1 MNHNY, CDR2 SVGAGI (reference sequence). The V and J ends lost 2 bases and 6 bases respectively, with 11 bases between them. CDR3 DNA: TGTGCCAGCAGTTACCGTCAGGGCCTCGAGCAGTACTTC. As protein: CASSYRQGLEQYF.

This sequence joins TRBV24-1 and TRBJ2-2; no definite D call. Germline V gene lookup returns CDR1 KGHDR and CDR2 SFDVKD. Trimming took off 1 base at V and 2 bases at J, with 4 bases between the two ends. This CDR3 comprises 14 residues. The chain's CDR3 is CATSDLDNTGELFF. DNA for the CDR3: TGTGCCACCAGTGATTTAGACAACACCGGGGAGCTGTTTTTT.

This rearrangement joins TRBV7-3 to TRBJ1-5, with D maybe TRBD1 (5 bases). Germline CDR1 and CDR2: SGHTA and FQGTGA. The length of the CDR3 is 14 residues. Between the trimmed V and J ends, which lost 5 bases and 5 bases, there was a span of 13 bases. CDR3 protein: CASSPRDADQPQHF. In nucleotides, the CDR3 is TGTGCCAGCAGCCCCCGGGACGCCGATCAGCCCCAGCATTTT.

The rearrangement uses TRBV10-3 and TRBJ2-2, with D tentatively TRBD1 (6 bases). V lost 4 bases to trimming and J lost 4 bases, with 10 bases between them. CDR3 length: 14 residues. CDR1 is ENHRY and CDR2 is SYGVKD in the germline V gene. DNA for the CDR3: TGTGCCATCAGTGGGGGGCTAGGCACCGGGGAGCTGTTTTTT. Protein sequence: CAISGGLGTGELFF.

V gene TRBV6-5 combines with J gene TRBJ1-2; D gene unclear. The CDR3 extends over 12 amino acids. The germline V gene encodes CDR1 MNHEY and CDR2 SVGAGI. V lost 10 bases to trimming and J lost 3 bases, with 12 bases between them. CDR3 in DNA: TGTGCCATGACACCTCCGGACTATGGCTACACCTTC. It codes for CAMTPPDYGYTF.

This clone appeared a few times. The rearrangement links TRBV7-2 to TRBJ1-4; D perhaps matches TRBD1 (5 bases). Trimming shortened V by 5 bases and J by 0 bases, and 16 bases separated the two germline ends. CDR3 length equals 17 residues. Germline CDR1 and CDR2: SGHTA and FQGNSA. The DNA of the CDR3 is TGTGCCAGCAGCCCCATAGGGACGGTTGCAACTAATGAAAAACTGTTTTTT. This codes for CASSPIGTVATNEKLFF.

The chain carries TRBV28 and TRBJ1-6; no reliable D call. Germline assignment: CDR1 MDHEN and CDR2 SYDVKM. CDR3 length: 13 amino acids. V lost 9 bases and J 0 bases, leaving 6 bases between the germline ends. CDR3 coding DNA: TGTGCCAGTCTTAGCTCCTATAATTCACCCCTCCACTTT. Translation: CASLSSYNSPLHF.

The CDR3 region has the DNA TGTGCCAGCAATTTTCCCACTAACTATGGCTACACCTTC. It encodes CASNFPTNYGYTF. V is TRBV12-3 or TRBV12-4 and J is TRBJ1-2; no definite D call. The CDR3 is made up of 13 amino acids. Trimming removed 7 bases at V and 0 bases at J, with 9 bases between.

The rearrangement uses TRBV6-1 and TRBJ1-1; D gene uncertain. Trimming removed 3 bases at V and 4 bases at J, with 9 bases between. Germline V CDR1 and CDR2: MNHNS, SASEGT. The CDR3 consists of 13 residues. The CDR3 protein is CASSDQPSTEAFF. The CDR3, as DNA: TGTGCCAGCAGTGATCAGCCGAGCACTGAAGCTTTCTTT.

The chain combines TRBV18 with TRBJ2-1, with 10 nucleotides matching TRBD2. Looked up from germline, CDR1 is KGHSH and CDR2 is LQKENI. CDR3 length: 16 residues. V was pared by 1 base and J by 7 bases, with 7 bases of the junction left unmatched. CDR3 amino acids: CASSPRGSGGANEQFF. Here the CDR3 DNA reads TGTGCCAGCTCACCACGGGGAAGCGGGGGGGCGAATGAGCAGTTCTTC. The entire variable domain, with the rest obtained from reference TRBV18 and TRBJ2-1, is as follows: NAGVMQNPRHLVRRRGQEARLRCSPMKGHSHVYWYRQLPEEGLKFMVYLQKENIIDESGMPKERFSAEFPKEGPSILRIQQVVRGDSAAYFCASSPRGSGGANEQFFGPGTRLTVL.

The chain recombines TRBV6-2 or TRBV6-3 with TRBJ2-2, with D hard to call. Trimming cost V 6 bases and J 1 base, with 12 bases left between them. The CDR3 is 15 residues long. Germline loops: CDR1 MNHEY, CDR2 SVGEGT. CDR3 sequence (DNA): TGTGCCAGCAGCCCCTGGGCAGGGAACACCGGGGAGCTGTTTTTT. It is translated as CASSPWAGNTGELFF.